The present entry profiles one TCR beta chain with its context. This entry belongs to a study of blood T cell repertoires in COVID-19. Sequencing was performed with immunoSEQ multiplex PCR; in TCRdb, only in-frame clones are kept and a portion is missing. This sample has 150,000 to 200,000 clones, with about 87% found just once. The clonotype comes from a woman aged 18-29 years who had recovered from COVID-19. The sample consisted of peripheral blood.

CDR3 sequence: CASSVDGTTKNIQYF. DNA of the CDR3: TGTGCCAGCAGCGTAGACGGGACTACCAAAAACATTCAGTACTTC. This chain links TRBV9 with TRBJ2-4; TRBD2 agrees at 7 bases. Looked up from germline, CDR1 is SGDLS and CDR2 is YYNGEE. The CDR3 is made up of 15 amino acids. V lost 0 bases to trimming and J lost 2 bases; unmatched junction nucleotides: 2.